These 10 T cell receptor beta chains share one sample of origin, sequenced in a study of long-term antiretroviral therapy in people with HIV. They ran version v3.0 of the immunoSEQ assay at survey level. TCRdb's copy holds only in-frame clones and misses some; the assay was immunoSEQ multiplex PCR. The top ten hold 5.5% to 8% of the sample, which has some 28,000 clones, approximately 80% seen once. Sequences were derived from unsorted PBMCs, sampled 0.3 years after starting antiretroviral therapy. Receptors originate from a man aged 40-49 years with HIV.

This clone was recorded once. The chain combines TRBV6-4 with TRBJ2-7; the D gene is possibly TRBD2 (6 bases). Trimming took off 0 bases at V and 3 bases at J, with 12 bases between the two ends. The CDR3 contains 15 residues. Germline CDR1 MRHNA, CDR2 SNTAGT. The CDR3 coding sequence is TGTGCCAGCAGTGACTCGTCCGGGAGTGGCTACGAGCAGTACTTC. Residues: CASSDSSGSGYEQYF.

The J gene is TRBJ2-3, the V gene TRBV14; tentative D call: TRBD2 (5 bases). Germline loops: CDR1 SGHDN, CDR2 FVKESK. This CDR3 contains 18 residues. Trimming took 3 bases from V and 4 from J, leaving 23 bases between them. The CDR3 DNA reads as TGTGCCAGCAGCCATCAAAAGGGCAGACTATCAATTTCAGATACGCAGTATTTT. Translating gives CASSHQKGRLSISDTQYF.

The chain links TRBV7-2 to TRBJ2-7; 8 nucleotides agree with TRBD2. Germline-derived CDR1 and CDR2 are SGHTA and FQGNSA. The CDR3 runs 16 residues. The ends lost 6 bases at V and 2 bases at J; junction bases unmatched: 12. CDR3 in DNA: TGTGCCAGCAGACGGCCTAGCGGGTCTTTCGCCTACGAGCAGTACTTC. Its translation: CASRRPSGSFAYEQYF. The whole variable domain, filled in from reference TRBV7-2 and TRBJ2-7, reads GAGVSQSPSNKVTEKGKDVELRCDPISGHTALYWYRQSLGQGLEFLIYFQGNSAPDKSGLPSDRFSAERTGGSVSTLTIQRTQQEDSAVYLCASRRPSGSFAYEQYFGPGTRLTVT.

The sample holds a few counts of this clone. J is TRBJ1-3 and V is TRBV7-2, with a possible D match to TRBD1 (5 bases). Germline loops: CDR1 SGHTA, CDR2 FQGNSA. The V gene lost 0 bases and the J gene lost 2 bases, with 11 bases spanning the gap. The CDR3 is 16 residues long. For the CDR3, the DNA is TGTGCCAGCAGCTTAGCGGGCAGGGCCGCTGGAAACACCATATATTTT. It translates to CASSLAGRAAGNTIYF. Full variable domain (remainder filled in from reference TRBV7-2 and TRBJ1-3): GAGVSQSPSNKVTEKGKDVELRCDPISGHTALYWYRQSLGQGLEFLIYFQGNSAPDKSGLPSDRFSAERTGGSVSTLTIQRTQQEDSAVYLCASSLAGRAAGNTIYFGEGSWLTVV.

This chain joins TRBV28 and TRBJ1-5; 9 nucleotides line up with TRBD1. CDR1 MDHEN and CDR2 SYDVKM come from the germline V gene. J lost 7 bases, V lost 6 bases, and 13 bases had no gene match. The CDR3 length is 16 residues. CDR3 coding DNA: TGTGCCAGCAGGACAAACGGACAGGGGAGGGAGCAGCCCCAGCATTTT. Amino acids: CASRTNGQGREQPQHF.

The chain combines TRBV4-3 with TRBJ2-7; 11 bases align to TRBD2. The V gene end was trimmed by 2 bases and the J gene end by 5 bases; junction bases not matched to a gene: 11. The germline V gene has CDR1 LGHNA and CDR2 YSLEER. The length of the CDR3 is 17 residues. CDR3 nucleotide sequence: TGCGCCAGCAGCCAAAGGGGCCTAGCGGGAGGAGTCGACGAGCAGTACTTC. Translated: CASSQRGLAGGVDEQYF.

The CDR3 nucleotides read TGTGCCAGCAGTACCCCGGGCAGAGAATCCGCGAACACTGAAGCTTTCTTT. It translates to CASSTPGRESANTEAFF. The chain carries TRBV28 and TRBJ1-1, with D uncertain. Germline CDR1 reads MDHEN; CDR2 reads SYDVKM. The CDR3 loop spans 17 amino acids. Trimming left V 5 bases short and J 1 base short, with 20 bases between.

This clone was picked up one time. V gene TRBV13 combines with J gene TRBJ1-3; 9 bases match TRBD1. Germline CDR1 reads PRHDT; CDR2 reads FYEKMQ (reference sequence). V shed 5 bases and J 6 bases; nucleotides not matched to a gene: 5. The CDR3 loop spans 14 amino acids. CDR3 in amino acids: CASSRDRDENTIYF. The CDR3 nucleotides read TGTGCCAGCAGCCGGGACAGGGATGAAAACACCATATATTTT.

The chain uses TRBV18 and TRBJ2-2; possibly TRBD2 for D (6 bases). V was shortened by 4 bases and J by 4 bases, with 16 bases between the two germline ends. Germline V gives CDR1 KGHSH, CDR2 LQKENI. This CDR3 comprises 16 residues. The CDR3 DNA reads as TGTGCCAGCTCACTGACCGGGACTGGAGGCACCGGGGAGCTGTTTTTT. Translation gives CASSLTGTGGTGELFF.

The chain employs TRBV7-2 and TRBJ2-7; D not certain. From germline, CDR1 is SGHTA and CDR2 FQGNSA. The CDR3 loop spans 12 amino acids. The ends were cut back, 4 bases at V and 4 bases at J, with 8 bases in the middle. The CDR3 loop is CASSYLGYEQYF. DNA for the CDR3: TGTGCCAGCAGCTATTTAGGTTACGAGCAGTACTTC.